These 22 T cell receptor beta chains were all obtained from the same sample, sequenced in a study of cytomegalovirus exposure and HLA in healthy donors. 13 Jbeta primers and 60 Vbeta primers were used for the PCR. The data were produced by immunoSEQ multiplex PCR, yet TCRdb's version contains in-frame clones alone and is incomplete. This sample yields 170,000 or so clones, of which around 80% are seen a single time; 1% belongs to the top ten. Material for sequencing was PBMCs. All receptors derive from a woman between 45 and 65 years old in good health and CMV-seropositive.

The CDR3: CASSLQSSSYNEQFF. The CDR3, as DNA: TGTGCCAGCAGTCTTCAGTCTAGCTCCTACAATGAGCAGTTCTTC. This chain joins TRBV5-5 and TRBJ2-1, with D unclear. Germline CDR1 and CDR2: SGHKS and YYEKEE (reference sequence). V lost 5 bases to trimming and J lost 0 bases, with 12 bases between them. The CDR3 length is 15 residues.

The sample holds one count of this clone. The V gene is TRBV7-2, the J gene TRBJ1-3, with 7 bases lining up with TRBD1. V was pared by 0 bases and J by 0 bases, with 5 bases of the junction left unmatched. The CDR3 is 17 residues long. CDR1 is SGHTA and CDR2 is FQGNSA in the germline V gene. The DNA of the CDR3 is TGTGCCAGCAGCTTAGCGAGGAGGACAGGCTCTGGAAACACCATATATTTT. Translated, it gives CASSLARRTGSGNTIYF. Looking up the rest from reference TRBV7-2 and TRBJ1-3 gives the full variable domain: GAGVSQSPSNKVTEKGKDVELRCDPISGHTALYWYRQSLGQGLEFLIYFQGNSAPDKSGLPSDRFSAERTGGSVSTLTIQRTQQEDSAVYLCASSLARRTGSGNTIYFGEGSWLTVV.

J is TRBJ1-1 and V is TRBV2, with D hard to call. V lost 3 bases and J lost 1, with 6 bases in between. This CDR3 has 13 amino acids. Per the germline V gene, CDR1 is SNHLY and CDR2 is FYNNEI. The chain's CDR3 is CASSDSGNTEAFF. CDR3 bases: TGTGCCAGCAGTGATTCAGGGAACACTGAAGCTTTCTTT.

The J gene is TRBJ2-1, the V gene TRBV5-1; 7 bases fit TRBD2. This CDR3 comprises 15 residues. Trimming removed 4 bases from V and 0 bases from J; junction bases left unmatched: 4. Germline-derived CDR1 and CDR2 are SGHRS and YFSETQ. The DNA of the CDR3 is TGCGCCAGCAGCACCGCTAGCGGCTCCTACAATGAGCAGTTCTTC. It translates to CASSTASGSYNEQFF.

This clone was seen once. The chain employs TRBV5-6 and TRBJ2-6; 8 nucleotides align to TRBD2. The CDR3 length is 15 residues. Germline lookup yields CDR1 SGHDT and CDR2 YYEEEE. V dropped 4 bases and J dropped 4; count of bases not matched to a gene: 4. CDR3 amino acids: CASSRRGAGANVLTF. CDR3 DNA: TGTGCCAGCAGCCGGCGGGGGGCGGGGGCCAACGTCCTGACTTTC.

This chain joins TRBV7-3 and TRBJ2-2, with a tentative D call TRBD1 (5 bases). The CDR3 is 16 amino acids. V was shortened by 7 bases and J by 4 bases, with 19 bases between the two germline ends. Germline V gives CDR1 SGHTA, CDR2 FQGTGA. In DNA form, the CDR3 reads TGTGCCAGCACCCAGGGAACATCCACCCTCACCGGGGAGCTGTTTTTT. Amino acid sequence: CASTQGTSTLTGELFF.

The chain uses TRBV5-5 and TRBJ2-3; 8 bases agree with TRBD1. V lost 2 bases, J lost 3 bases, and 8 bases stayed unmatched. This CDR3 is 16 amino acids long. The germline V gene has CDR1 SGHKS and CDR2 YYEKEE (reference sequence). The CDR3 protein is CASSLLQGVGTDTQYF. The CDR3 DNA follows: TGTGCCAGCAGCTTATTACAGGGGGTCGGGACAGATACGCAGTATTTT.

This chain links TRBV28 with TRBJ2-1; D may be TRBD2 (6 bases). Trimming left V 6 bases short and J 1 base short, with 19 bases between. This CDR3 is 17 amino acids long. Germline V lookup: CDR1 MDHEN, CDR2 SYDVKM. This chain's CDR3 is CASRPRLRDRSYNEQFF. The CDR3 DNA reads TGTGCCAGCAGACCGCGGTTGCGGGATAGGTCCTACAATGAGCAGTTCTTC. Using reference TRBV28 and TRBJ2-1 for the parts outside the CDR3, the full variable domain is DVKVTQSSRYLVKRTGEKVFLECVQDMDHENMFWYRQDPGLGLRLIYFSYDVKMKEKGDIPEGYSVSREKKERFSLILESASTNQTSMYLCASRPRLRDRSYNEQFFGPGTRLTVL.

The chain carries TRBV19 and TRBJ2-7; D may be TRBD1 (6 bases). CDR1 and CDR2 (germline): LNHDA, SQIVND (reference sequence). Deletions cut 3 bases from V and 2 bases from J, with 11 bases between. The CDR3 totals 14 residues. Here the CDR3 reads CASSISRGPYEQYF. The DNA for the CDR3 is TGTGCCAGTAGTATTTCCAGGGGCCCCTACGAGCAGTACTTC.

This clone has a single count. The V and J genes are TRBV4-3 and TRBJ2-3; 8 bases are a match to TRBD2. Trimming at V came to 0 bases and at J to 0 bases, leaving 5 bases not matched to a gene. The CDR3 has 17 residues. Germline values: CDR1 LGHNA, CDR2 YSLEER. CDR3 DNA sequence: TGCGCCAGCAGCCAAGATTTGGCTAGCGGGAGCACAGATACGCAGTATTTT. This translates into CASSQDLASGSTDTQYF.

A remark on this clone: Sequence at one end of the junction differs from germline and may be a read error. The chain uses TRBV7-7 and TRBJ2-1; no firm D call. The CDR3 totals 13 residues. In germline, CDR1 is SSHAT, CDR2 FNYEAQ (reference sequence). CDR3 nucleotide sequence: TGTGCTAGCAGCTTAACCCGGTACAATGAGCAGTTCTTC. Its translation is CASSLTRYNEQFF.

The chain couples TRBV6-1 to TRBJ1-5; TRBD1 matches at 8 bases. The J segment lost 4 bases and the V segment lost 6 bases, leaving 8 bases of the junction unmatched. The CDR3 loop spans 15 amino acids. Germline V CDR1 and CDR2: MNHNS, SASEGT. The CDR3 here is CASSRGPLPNQPQHF. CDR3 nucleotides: TGTGCCAGCAGCAGGGGGCCCCTCCCGAATCAGCCCCAGCATTTT.

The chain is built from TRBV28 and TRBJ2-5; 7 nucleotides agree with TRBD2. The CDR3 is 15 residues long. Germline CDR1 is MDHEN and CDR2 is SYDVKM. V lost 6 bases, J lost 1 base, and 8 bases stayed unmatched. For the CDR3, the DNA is TGTGCCAGCAGCTCCCAGCGGGGCTCCCAAGAGACCCAGTACTTC. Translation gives CASSSQRGSQETQYF.

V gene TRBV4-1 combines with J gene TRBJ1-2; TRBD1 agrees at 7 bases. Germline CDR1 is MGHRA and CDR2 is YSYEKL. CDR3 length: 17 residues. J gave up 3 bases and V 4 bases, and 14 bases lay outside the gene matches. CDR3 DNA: TGCGCCAGCAGCCGCCAACTTCAGGGGGTACCGTACTATGGCTACACCTTC. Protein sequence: CASSRQLQGVPYYGYTF.

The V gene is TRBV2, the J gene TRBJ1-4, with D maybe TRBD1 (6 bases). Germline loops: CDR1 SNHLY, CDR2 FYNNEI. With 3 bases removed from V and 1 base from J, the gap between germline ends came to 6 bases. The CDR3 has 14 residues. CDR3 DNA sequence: TGTGCCAGCAGTGACAGGGGAACTAATGAAAAACTGTTTTTT. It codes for CASSDRGTNEKLFF.

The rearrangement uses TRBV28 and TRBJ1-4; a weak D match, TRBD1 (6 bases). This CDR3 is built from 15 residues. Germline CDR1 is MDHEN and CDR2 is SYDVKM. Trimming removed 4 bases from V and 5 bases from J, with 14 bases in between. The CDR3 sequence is CASSSHRVKNEKLFF. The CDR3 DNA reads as TGTGCCAGCAGTTCTCACAGGGTTAAGAATGAAAAACTGTTTTTT.

CDR3 DNA sequence: TGTGCCACCAGCAAGGGGGACCGGTCCCGAGGGCAAGAGACCCAGTACTTC. Protein: CATSKGDRSRGQETQYF. This chain joins TRBV15 and TRBJ2-5; D perhaps matches TRBD1 (6 bases). Trimming cost V 4 bases and J 2 bases, with 20 bases left between them. CDR1 is LNHNV, CDR2 YYDKDF, per germline (reference sequence). The length of the CDR3 is 17 residues.

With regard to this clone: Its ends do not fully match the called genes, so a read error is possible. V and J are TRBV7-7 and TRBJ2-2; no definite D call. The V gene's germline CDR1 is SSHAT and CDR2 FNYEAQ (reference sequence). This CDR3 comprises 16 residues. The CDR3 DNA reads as TGTGCTAGCAGCTTAGCAGTGAACTTGAACACCGGGGAGCTGTTTTTT. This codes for CASSLAVNLNTGELFF.

CDR3 loop: CASSPRTSAYYNEQFF. The CDR3 DNA sequence: TGTGCCAGCAGCCCGAGGACTAGCGCGTACTACAATGAGCAGTTCTTC. The chain uses TRBV7-9 and TRBJ2-1; 9 nucleotides align to TRBD2. Germline V lookup: CDR1 SEHNR, CDR2 FQNEAQ (reference sequence). The CDR3 extends over 16 amino acids. V was pared by 5 bases and J by 3 bases, with 8 bases of the junction left unmatched.

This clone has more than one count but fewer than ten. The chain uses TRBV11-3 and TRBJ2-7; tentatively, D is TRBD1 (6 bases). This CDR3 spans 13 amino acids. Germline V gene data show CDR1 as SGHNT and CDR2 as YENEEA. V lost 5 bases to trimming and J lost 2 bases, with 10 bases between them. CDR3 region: CASSKGHPYEQYF. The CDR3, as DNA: TGTGCCAGCAGCAAGGGACACCCCTACGAGCAGTACTTC.

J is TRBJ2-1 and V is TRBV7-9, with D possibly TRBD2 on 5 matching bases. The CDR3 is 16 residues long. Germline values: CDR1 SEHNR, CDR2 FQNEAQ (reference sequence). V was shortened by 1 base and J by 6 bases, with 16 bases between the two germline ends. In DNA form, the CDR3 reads TGTGCCAGCAGCTTAGGAAGCGTGGGAGTAGGCAATGAGCAGTTCTTC. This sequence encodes CASSLGSVGVGNEQFF.

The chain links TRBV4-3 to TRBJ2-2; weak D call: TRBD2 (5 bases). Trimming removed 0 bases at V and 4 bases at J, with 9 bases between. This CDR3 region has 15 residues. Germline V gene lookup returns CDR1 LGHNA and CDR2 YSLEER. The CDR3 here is CASSQEGSGTGELFF. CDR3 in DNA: TGCGCCAGCAGCCAAGAGGGCAGCGGCACCGGGGAGCTGTTTTTT.